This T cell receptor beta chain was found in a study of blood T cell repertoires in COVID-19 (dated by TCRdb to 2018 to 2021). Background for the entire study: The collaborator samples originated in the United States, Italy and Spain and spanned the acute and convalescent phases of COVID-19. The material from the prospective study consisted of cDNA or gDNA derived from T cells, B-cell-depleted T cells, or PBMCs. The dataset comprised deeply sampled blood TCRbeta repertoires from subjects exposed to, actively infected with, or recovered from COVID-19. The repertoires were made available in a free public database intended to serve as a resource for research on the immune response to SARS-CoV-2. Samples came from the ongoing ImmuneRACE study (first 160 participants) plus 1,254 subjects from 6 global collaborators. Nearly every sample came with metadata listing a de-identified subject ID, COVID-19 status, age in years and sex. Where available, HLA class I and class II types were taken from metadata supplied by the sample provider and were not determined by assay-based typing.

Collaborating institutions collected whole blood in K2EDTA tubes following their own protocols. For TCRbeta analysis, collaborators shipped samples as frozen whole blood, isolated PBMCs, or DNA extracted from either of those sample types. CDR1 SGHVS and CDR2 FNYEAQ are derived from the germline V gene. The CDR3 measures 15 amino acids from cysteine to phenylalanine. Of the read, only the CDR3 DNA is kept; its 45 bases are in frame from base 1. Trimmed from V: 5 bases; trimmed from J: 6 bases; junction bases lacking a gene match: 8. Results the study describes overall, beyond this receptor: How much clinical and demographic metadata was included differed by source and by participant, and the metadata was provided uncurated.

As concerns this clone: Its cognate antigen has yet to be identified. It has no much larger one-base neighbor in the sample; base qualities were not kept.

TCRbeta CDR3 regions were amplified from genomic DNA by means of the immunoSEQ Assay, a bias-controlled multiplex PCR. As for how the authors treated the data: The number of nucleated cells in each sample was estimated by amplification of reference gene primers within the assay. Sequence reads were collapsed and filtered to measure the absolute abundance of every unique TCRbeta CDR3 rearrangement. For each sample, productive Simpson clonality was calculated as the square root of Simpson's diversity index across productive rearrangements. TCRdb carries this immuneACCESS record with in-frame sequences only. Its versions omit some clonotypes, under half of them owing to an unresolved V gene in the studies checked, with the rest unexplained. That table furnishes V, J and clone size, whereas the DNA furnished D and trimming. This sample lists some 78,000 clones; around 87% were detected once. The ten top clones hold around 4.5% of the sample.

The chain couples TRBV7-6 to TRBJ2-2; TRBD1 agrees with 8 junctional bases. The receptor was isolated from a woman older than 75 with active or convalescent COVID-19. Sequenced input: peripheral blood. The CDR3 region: CASSGQGAGPGELFF. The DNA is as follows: TGTGCCAGCAGCGGTCAGGGGGCTGGACCCGGGGAGCTGTTTTTT.